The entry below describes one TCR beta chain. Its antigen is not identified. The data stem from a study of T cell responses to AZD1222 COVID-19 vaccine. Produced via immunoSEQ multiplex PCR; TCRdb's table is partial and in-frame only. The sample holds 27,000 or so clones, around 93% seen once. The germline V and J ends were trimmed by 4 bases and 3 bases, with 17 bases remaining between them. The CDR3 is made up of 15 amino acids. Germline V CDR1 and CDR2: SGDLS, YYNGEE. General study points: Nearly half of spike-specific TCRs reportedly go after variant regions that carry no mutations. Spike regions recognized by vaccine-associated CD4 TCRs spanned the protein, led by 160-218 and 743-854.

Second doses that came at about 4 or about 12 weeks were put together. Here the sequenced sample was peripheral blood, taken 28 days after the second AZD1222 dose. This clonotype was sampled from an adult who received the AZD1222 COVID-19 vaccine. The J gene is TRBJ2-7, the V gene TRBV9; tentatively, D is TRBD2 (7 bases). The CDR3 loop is CASSLGASGYYEQYF. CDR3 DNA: TGTGCCAGCAGCCTGGGGGCTAGCGGTTACTACGAGCAGTACTTC.